Here is one TCR beta chain with its context. As originally analysed: Amplified reference gene primers provided the basis for estimating nucleated cell counts. Here immunoSEQ multiplex PCR was the method, and the copy in TCRdb shows in-frame clones only, minus some. V and J calls and clone size come straight from that table; D and trimming were deduced from the DNA. The sample comprises roughly 200,000 clones, approximately 80% of which are singletons, and more than 25% rests with the top ten. The junction had 6 bases not matched to a gene; V was cut back by 0 bases and J by 8 bases. The germline CDR1 and CDR2 sequences are SGDLS and YYNGEE. The CDR3 runs 15 residues. The source of the sample is a study of blood T cell repertoires in COVID-19. On the study more broadly: Sites across the United States, Italy and Spain contributed samples from acute and convalescent COVID-19. The cDNA or gDNA used as material had been derived from T cells, B-cell-depleted T cells, or PBMCs.

The specimen was peripheral blood. The chain links TRBV9 to TRBJ2-1, with TRBD2 identical over 9 bases. This sequence originates from a man aged 40-55 years with acute or convalescent COVID-19. CDR3 DNA: TGTGCCAGCAGCGTAGCAGCGGGAGGTCAACATGAGCAGTTCTTC. Translation gives CASSVAAGGQHEQFF.